This T cell receptor beta chain was identified in a study of T cell repertoires in cytomegalovirus infection. Study at large: In public TCR beta signatures, there were indications of both CMV infection and matching HLA type.

General observations from the study: Carriers of CMV and the relevant HLA type were discriminated by public TCR beta frequency. HLA-C-restricted CMV-specific TCR beta clonotypes prevailed in the ex vivo response.

About this clonotype: Its target is unknown.

The CDR3 loop spans 14 amino acids. V trimming: 2 bases; J trimming: 7 bases; junction bases outside the gene matches: 7. CDR1 is MNHNY and CDR2 is SVGAGI in the germline V gene (reference sequence). TCRdb re-called the reads with MiXCR, one entry per CDR3 protein. The sample includes around 100,000 distinct CDR3 sequences, around 10% of them seen just once. This chain joins TRBV6-6 and TRBJ1-2; 7 positions match TRBD1. The clonotype originates from a human donor in good health (CMV status not recorded). Some clones in this sample may be carry-over from other donors' samples. Sequenced input: PBMCs, sequenced either directly or after in vitro stimulation (not recorded which). The CDR3 spells CASSYPEGAGGYTF. As DNA, the CDR3 is TGTGCCAGCAGTTACCCCGAGGGGGCAGGTGGCTACACCTTC.